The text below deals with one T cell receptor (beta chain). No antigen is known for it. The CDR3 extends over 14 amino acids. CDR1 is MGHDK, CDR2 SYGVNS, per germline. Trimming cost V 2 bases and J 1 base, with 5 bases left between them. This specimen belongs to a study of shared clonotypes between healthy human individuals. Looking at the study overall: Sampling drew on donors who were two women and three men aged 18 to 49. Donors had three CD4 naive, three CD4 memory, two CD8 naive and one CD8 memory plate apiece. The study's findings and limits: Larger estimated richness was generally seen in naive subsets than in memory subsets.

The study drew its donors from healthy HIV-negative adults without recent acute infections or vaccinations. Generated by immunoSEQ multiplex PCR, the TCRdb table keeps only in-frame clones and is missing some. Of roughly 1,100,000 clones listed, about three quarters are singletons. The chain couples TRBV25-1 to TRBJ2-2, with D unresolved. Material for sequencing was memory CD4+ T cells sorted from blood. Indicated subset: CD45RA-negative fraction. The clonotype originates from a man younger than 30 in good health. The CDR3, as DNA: TGTGCCAGCAGTGAACCCAGGAACACCGGGGAGCTGTTTTTT. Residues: CASSEPRNTGELFF.